The TCR beta chain described here comes from a study of blood T cell repertoires in COVID-19. Study-wide background: T cells, B-cell-depleted T cells, or PBMCs provided the cDNA or gDNA that served as material.

The authors' processing: Cell counts per sample came from amplifying reference gene primers. The data were produced by immunoSEQ multiplex PCR, yet TCRdb's version contains in-frame clones alone and is incomplete. V and J calls and clone size are copied from that table; D and trimming were computed from the DNA. Of tens of thousands of clones in the sample, 80% to 90% were seen once. Germline V gene lookup returns CDR1 SEHNR and CDR2 FQNEAQ (reference sequence). V was pared by 2 bases and J by 3 bases, with 7 bases between. The CDR3 contains 13 residues. The sequencing input was peripheral blood. This chain connects TRBV7-9 to TRBJ1-2; D call uncertain. The sequence was collected from a man aged 45-60 years with acute or convalescent COVID-19. The CDR3 bases are TGTGCCAGCAGCTTATTCGGGGACTATGGCTACACCTTC. It specifies CASSLFGDYGYTF.